The 13 T cell receptor beta chains below were found in one sample sequenced in a study of regulatory T cells in long-lasting Graves disease. iRepertoire HTBI primers and Arm-PCR of CDR3 regions built TCR beta libraries. MiXCR, applied by TCRdb to the multiplex PCR reads, yields one record per CDR3 protein. The data show fewer than 400,000 distinct CDR3 sequences, with around 20% seen just once and less than 25% held by the top ten. Time point indicated: persistent/refractory GD, antithyroid drugs over 5 years with positive TRAb. RNA extracted from PBMCs served as the sequencing template. The sequencing here drew on peripheral blood mononuclear cells (PBMCs), taken when the disease was refractory, from a patient treated with antithyroid drugs. These receptors all come from a female donor with Graves disease.

This clonotype appeared many times. The chain joins TRBV19 to TRBJ2-5; D is perhaps TRBD2 (5 bases). This CDR3 has 13 amino acids. Trimming removed 6 bases at V and 5 bases at J, with 13 bases between. From germline, CDR1 is LNHDA and CDR2 SQIVND (reference sequence). The CDR3 coding sequence is TGTGCCAGTAGCAAGACCACGGGGGAGACCCAGTACTTC. It translates to CASSKTTGETQYF. Combining the CDR3 with reference TRBV19 and TRBJ2-5 gives the whole variable domain DGGITQSPKYLFRKEGQNVTLSCEQNLNHDAMYWYRQDPGQGLRLIYYSQIVNDFQKGDIAEGYSVSREKKESFPLTVTSAQKNPTAFYLCASSKTTGETQYFGPGTRLLVL.

Only a few counts were recorded for this clonotype. The gene calls are TRBV30 and TRBJ1-5; D gene unclear. Per germline, CDR1 GTSNPN and CDR2 SVGIG (reference sequence). There are 13 residues in the CDR3. V lost 1 base and J lost 0, with 4 bases in between. In nucleotides, the CDR3 is TGTGCCTGGAGTGAAGGTAGCAATCAGCCCCAGCATTTT. Its protein product is CAWSEGSNQPQHF.

The table lists this clonotype with a few counts. The rearrangement uses TRBV12-3 or TRBV12-4 and TRBJ1-3; no firm D call. V was pared by 5 bases and J by 2 bases, with 7 bases between. The CDR3 runs 13 residues. CDR3 loop: CASSRLAGNTIYF. The CDR3 bases are TGTGCCAGCAGTAGGTTGGCTGGAAACACCATATATTTT.

CDR3 sequence reads: CASSIAGGETQYF. CDR3 nucleotides: TGTGCCAGTAGTATTGCGGGGGGAGAGACCCAGTACTTC. The chain employs TRBV19 and TRBJ2-5; TRBD2 aligns across 8 bases. The germline gives CDR1 LNHDA, CDR2 SQIVND (reference sequence). V lost 3 bases and J lost 4; bases outside the gene matches: 1. The CDR3 spans 13 residues.

In this sample, this clonotype turned up a few times. The V call is TRBV7-9, the J call TRBJ1-4; D gene unclear. The V gene's germline CDR1 is SEHNR and CDR2 FQNEAQ (reference sequence). The length of the CDR3 is 16 residues. Trimming removed 6 bases at V and 5 bases at J, with 19 bases between. Written as DNA, the CDR3 is TGTGCCAGCAGAGGCCTCGGGGAACCCACAAATGAAAAACTGTTTTTT. Protein: CASRGLGEPTNEKLFF.

The rearrangement joins TRBV6-1 to TRBJ1-5; D gene uncertain. The V end lost 8 bases, the J end lost 1 base, and 9 bases lay between the germline ends. The CDR3 runs 13 residues. Germline CDR1 MNHNS, CDR2 SASEGT. CDR3 protein: CASALGSNQPQHF. DNA for the CDR3: TGTGCCAGCGCCCTGGGGAGCAATCAGCCCCAGCATTTT.

This clonotype appeared many times. The chain is built from TRBV5-1 and TRBJ2-7; possible D gene TRBD2, 6 bases. CDR3 length: 15 residues. Trimming stripped 2 bases from V and 5 bases from J, with 17 bases between. Germline CDR1 is SGHRS and CDR2 is YFSETQ. In DNA, the CDR3 is TGCGCCAGCAGCTTCGCGGGATTATTGTTCGACGAGCAGTACTTC. It specifies CASSFAGLLFDEQYF.

This clonotype was observed a few times. The chain has TRBV29-1 and TRBJ2-2; 7 bases map to TRBD2. The ends lost 4 bases at V and 6 bases at J; junction bases unmatched: 5. Per the germline V gene, CDR1 is SQVTM and CDR2 is ANQGSEA. This CDR3 has 13 residues. This chain's CDR3 is CSVGTSNSGELFF. The CDR3 DNA reads TGCAGCGTTGGGACTAGTAATTCCGGGGAGCTGTTTTTT.

This CDR3 reads CASSYEGAGKTQYF. The CDR3 nucleotides are TGTGCCAGCAGTTATGAAGGGGCTGGGAAGACCCAGTACTTC. The V and J genes are TRBV6-5 and TRBJ2-5, with D possibly matching TRBD1 (5 bases). Deletions cut 3 bases from V and 6 bases from J, with 14 bases between. The CDR3 runs to 14 residues. Germline V gives CDR1 MNHEY, CDR2 SVGAGI.

This clonotype was counted many times. The rearrangement links TRBV11-2 to TRBJ2-2; TRBD2 aligns across 11 bases. From germline, CDR1 is SGHAT and CDR2 FQNNGV. After removal of 5 bases from V and 0 bases from J, the junction contained 8 bases not matched to a gene. The CDR3 has 18 amino acids. The DNA of the CDR3 is TGTGCCAGCAGCAGACGGACTAGCGGGCAAACGAACACCGGGGAGCTGTTTTTT. Protein: CASSRRTSGQTNTGELFF.

This clonotype turned up a few times. The chain employs TRBV27 and TRBJ2-4, with D unclear. Germline V lookup: CDR1 MNHEY, CDR2 SMNVEV (reference sequence). The CDR3 sequence is 16 residues long. The V gene lost 2 bases and the J gene lost 1 base, with 12 bases spanning the gap. CDR3 region: CASSLNVGSAKNIQYF. CDR3 sequence (DNA): TGTGCCAGCAGTTTAAATGTAGGATCGGCCAAAAACATTCAGTACTTC.

This clonotype was recorded once. V is TRBV20-1 and J is TRBJ2-3; D unresolved. The CDR3 covers 15 residues. V was clipped by 0 bases and J by 5 bases, with 15 bases between them. Germline-derived CDR1 and CDR2 are DFQATT and SNEGSKA (reference sequence). CDR3 DNA: TGCAGTGCTAGAGATATATTGGCCCTACTAGATACGCAGTATTTT. Residues: CSARDILALLDTQYF.

This clonotype was recorded many times. CDR3 sequence reads: CASSRWTSGSSYEQYF. In DNA form, the CDR3 reads TGTGCCAGCAGCCGCTGGACTAGCGGGAGCTCCTACGAGCAGTACTTC. This chain uses TRBV7-2 with TRBJ2-7, with 13 bases that match TRBD2. V lost 5 bases and J lost 0; bases outside the gene matches: 4. CDR1 is SGHTA, CDR2 FQGNSA, per germline. The CDR3 is 16 amino acids.